This TCR beta chain was identified in a study of post-analysis software for immune sequencing data. Whole-study findings and limits: Included in a set of roughly five TRBV segments more frequent in patients than controls were TRBV5-6, TRBV5-1 and TRBV20-1.

V dropped 1 base and J dropped 3 bases, with 7 bases sitting between them. From germline, CDR1 is SGHKS and CDR2 YYEKEE (reference sequence). The CDR3 consists of 13 residues. Regarding this clonotype: The antigen remains undetermined.

The TCR beta cDNA libraries carried unique molecular identifiers. One entry per CDR3 protein, called by TCRdb with MiXCR from the PCR reads. The data contain some 890,000 distinct CDR3 sequences, roughly half of them singletons. V usage is TRBV5-5 and J usage is TRBJ1-1; D gene ambiguous. The receptor was derived from a girl aged 5 to 17 with multiple sclerosis. The material sequenced was blood. The CDR3 spells CASSLIFDTEAFF. Written as DNA, the CDR3 is TGTGCCAGCAGCTTGATATTCGACACTGAAGCTTTCTTT.